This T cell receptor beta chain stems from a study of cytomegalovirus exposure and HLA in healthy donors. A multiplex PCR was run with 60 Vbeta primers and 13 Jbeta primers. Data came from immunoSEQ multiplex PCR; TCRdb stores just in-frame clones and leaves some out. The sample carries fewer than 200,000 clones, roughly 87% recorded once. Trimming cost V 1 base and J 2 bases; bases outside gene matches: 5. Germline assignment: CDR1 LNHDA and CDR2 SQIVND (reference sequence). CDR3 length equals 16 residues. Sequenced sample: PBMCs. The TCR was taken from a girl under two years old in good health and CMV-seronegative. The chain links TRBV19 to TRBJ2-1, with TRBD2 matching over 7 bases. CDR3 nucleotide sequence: TGTGCCAGTAGTATAGGGGAGCGGGGCCCCTACAATGAGCAGTTCTTC. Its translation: CASSIGERGPYNEQFF.